A selection of T cell receptor beta chains follows, all from one sample in a study of blood T cell repertoires in COVID-19. Clones were sequenced by immunoSEQ multiplex PCR, and TCRdb holds only the in-frame ones, with some missing. Of around 160,000 clones in the sample, over 70% were seen once. Sequenced input: peripheral blood. Receptors originate from an elderly man with acute or convalescent COVID-19. Each CDR3 is given with its conserved first and last residue. The D gene is left open where the match is weak. Size tells how often a clone was seen (once, few, many) or the class of an expanded clone, and some rows leave it out.

d_gene: NA
v_gene: TRBV19
j_gene: TRBJ2-3
abundance: NA
CDR3nt: TGTGCCAGTAGTTCCGAGCCATACAGGCGCTATCCGTCAGATACGCAGTATTTT
CDR3aa: CASSSEPYRRYPSDTQYF

d_gene: NA
v_gene: TRBV19
j_gene: TRBJ2-5
abundance: NA
CDR3nt: TGTGCCAGTAGTTCCGGGGAAATAGGGTTGACCCAGTACTTC
CDR3aa: CASSSGEIGLTQYF

d_gene: NA
v_gene: TRBV7-9
j_gene: TRBJ2-7
abundance: NA
CDR3nt: TGTGCCAGCAGCTTAGGGACATCGTCCGAGCAGTACTTC
CDR3aa: CASSLGTSSEQYF

d_gene: TRBD2
v_gene: TRBV30
j_gene: TRBJ2-1
abundance: NA
CDR3nt: TGTGCCTCCTCGAGCGGGAGTTCCTACAATGAGCAGTTCTTC
CDR3aa: CASSSGSSYNEQFF

d_gene: TRBD1
v_gene: TRBV2
j_gene: TRBJ1-2
abundance: NA
CDR3nt: TGTGCCAGCAGAGGGACAGGCTATGGCTACACCTTC
CDR3aa: CASRGTGYGYTF

d_gene: NA
v_gene: TRBV2
j_gene: TRBJ2-5
abundance: once
CDR3nt: TGTGCCAGCAGTGACTTTGCGGTCAGCCAAGAGACCCAGTACTTC
CDR3aa: CASSDFAVSQETQYF

d_gene: NA
v_gene: TRBV5-4
j_gene: TRBJ1-1
abundance: NA
CDR3nt: TGTGCCAGCAGCTCGCAGGACAGTGAAGCTTTCTTT
CDR3aa: CASSSQDSEAFF

d_gene: NA
v_gene: TRBV13
j_gene: TRBJ1-5
abundance: NA
CDR3nt: TGTGCCAGCAGCTTACGCGATCAGCCCCAGCATTTT
CDR3aa: CASSLRDQPQHF

d_gene: NA
v_gene: TRBV6-5
j_gene: TRBJ1-2
abundance: NA
CDR3nt: TGTGCCAGCAACCCACCCGGGGGAAACTATGGCTACACCTTC
CDR3aa: CASNPPGGNYGYTF

d_gene: NA
v_gene: TRBV28
j_gene: TRBJ2-2
abundance: NA
CDR3nt: TGTGCCAGCAGTTCTGGATTCAGGGTCCCCGGGGAGCTGTTTTTT
CDR3aa: CASSSGFRVPGELFF

d_gene: NA
v_gene: TRBV10-1
j_gene: TRBJ2-5
abundance: NA
CDR3nt: TGCGCCAGCAGAGAATGTCTTTCGACAGCCCTTAGAGAGACCCAGTACTTC
CDR3aa: CASRECLSTALRETQYF

d_gene: NA
v_gene: TRBV2
j_gene: TRBJ2-7
abundance: NA
CDR3nt: TGTGCCAGCAGTGAAGCGCTGAAGGGGTTGGACTTC
CDR3aa: CASSEALKGLDF

d_gene: TRBD1
v_gene: TRBV7-8
j_gene: TRBJ2-1
abundance: once
CDR3nt: TGTGCCAGCAGCTTAGACAGGGGTTCCTACAATGAGCAGTTCTTC
CDR3aa: CASSLDRGSYNEQFF

d_gene: TRBD2
v_gene: TRBV3-1/TRBV3-2
j_gene: TRBJ2-1
abundance: once
CDR3nt: TGTGCCAGCAGGCCAACTAGCGCGTACAATGAGCAGTTCTTC
CDR3aa: CASRPTSAYNEQFF

d_gene: NA
v_gene: TRBV4-1
j_gene: TRBJ1-2
abundance: NA
CDR3nt: TGCGCCAGCAGCCAAGAAGTCCCAGGGGATAAAAGAGGTTATGGCTACACCTTC
CDR3aa: CASSQEVPGDKRGYGYTF

d_gene: NA
v_gene: TRBV5-6
j_gene: TRBJ2-2
abundance: NA
CDR3nt: TGTGCCAGCAGCTTGGCCCGGGGTAACACCGGGGAGCTGTTTTTT
CDR3aa: CASSLARGNTGELFF

d_gene: NA
v_gene: TRBV19
j_gene: TRBJ1-5
abundance: NA
CDR3nt: TGTGCCAGTAGTATTTGGGAGGGAGACCAGCCCCAGCATTTT
CDR3aa: CASSIWEGDQPQHF

d_gene: NA
v_gene: TRBV19
j_gene: TRBJ1-4
abundance: NA
CDR3nt: TGTGCCAGCGCGACTCTACGAGGGGAAAAACTGTTTTTT
CDR3aa: CASATLRGEKLFF

d_gene: NA
v_gene: TRBV5-1
j_gene: TRBJ2-2
abundance: NA
CDR3nt: TGCGCCAGCAGCCGTCTGGAATACAGGGTATCGGCCGGGGAGCTGTTTTTT
CDR3aa: CASSRLEYRVSAGELFF

d_gene: NA
v_gene: TRBV27
j_gene: TRBJ2-3
abundance: NA
CDR3nt: TGTGCCAGCAGTCCCGACAGAAACACAGATACGCAGTATTTT
CDR3aa: CASSPDRNTDTQYF

d_gene: TRBD1
v_gene: TRBV11-1
j_gene: TRBJ1-4
abundance: NA
CDR3nt: TGTGCCAGCAGCCACCGGGACAGGGGAGGAAAACTGTTTTTT
CDR3aa: CASSHRDRGGKLFF

d_gene: NA
v_gene: TRBV9
j_gene: TRBJ2-2
abundance: NA
CDR3nt: TGTGCCAGCAGCGCTACTACCTATAACACCGGGGAGCTGTTTTTT
CDR3aa: CASSATTYNTGELFF

d_gene: NA
v_gene: TRBV5-1
j_gene: TRBJ2-3
abundance: NA
CDR3nt: TGCGCCAGCAGCGGCGGACTAAGCACAGATACGCAGTATTTT
CDR3aa: CASSGGLSTDTQYF

d_gene: TRBD2
v_gene: TRBV2
j_gene: TRBJ2-5
abundance: NA
CDR3nt: TGTGCCAGCGAATGGGCGGGGGGGCAAGAGACCCAGTACTTC
CDR3aa: CASEWAGGQETQYF

d_gene: TRBD1
v_gene: TRBV24-1
j_gene: TRBJ1-2
abundance: NA
CDR3nt: TGTGCCACCAGTGATCCCGGGACAGGGGGCGCGGTCTATGGCTACACCTTC
CDR3aa: CATSDPGTGGAVYGYTF

d_gene: NA
v_gene: TRBV7-9
j_gene: TRBJ2-7
abundance: NA
CDR3nt: TGTGCCAGCAGCTTTCTGCAGGTCCATCTCCTGTACGAGCAGTACTTC
CDR3aa: CASSFLQVHLLYEQYF

d_gene: TRBD2
v_gene: TRBV14
j_gene: TRBJ2-6
abundance: NA
CDR3nt: TGTGCCAGCAGCCGGAATACCGGGACTACGCTCGGAGTCAACGTCCTGACTTTC
CDR3aa: CASSRNTGTTLGVNVLTF

d_gene: NA
v_gene: TRBV20-1
j_gene: TRBJ2-1
abundance: NA
CDR3nt: TGCAGTGCTAGGCTATACAATGAGCAGTTCTTC
CDR3aa: CSARLYNEQFF

d_gene: TRBD2
v_gene: TRBV5-4
j_gene: TRBJ2-3
abundance: NA
CDR3nt: TGTGCCAGCAGCCCGACTAGCGGTAGCACAGATACGCAGTATTTT
CDR3aa: CASSPTSGSTDTQYF

d_gene: NA
v_gene: TRBV6-2/TRBV6-3
j_gene: TRBJ1-5
abundance: NA
CDR3nt: TGTGCCAGCAGCGGACAGAGTAGCAATCAGCCCCAGCATTTT
CDR3aa: CASSGQSSNQPQHF

d_gene: TRBD1
v_gene: TRBV5-1
j_gene: TRBJ1-1
abundance: NA
CDR3nt: TGCGCCAGCAGCTACCCTAGACAGGGGGCTGTGGACACTGAAGCTTTCTTT
CDR3aa: CASSYPRQGAVDTEAFF

d_gene: NA
v_gene: TRBV5-6
j_gene: TRBJ2-1
abundance: NA
CDR3nt: TGTGCCAGCAGCTGGCAGAATGAGCAGTTCTTC
CDR3aa: CASSWQNEQFF

d_gene: NA
v_gene: TRBV9
j_gene: TRBJ2-3
abundance: NA
CDR3nt: TGTGCCAGCAGCATTCAGGACTCCGTGGGTACGCAGTATTTT
CDR3aa: CASSIQDSVGTQYF

d_gene: TRBD1
v_gene: TRBV5-8
j_gene: TRBJ2-5
abundance: NA
CDR3nt: TGTGCCAGCAGCTTGGGGGACAGGATGAGGGAGACCCAGTACTTC
CDR3aa: CASSLGDRMRETQYF

d_gene: NA
v_gene: TRBV19
j_gene: TRBJ1-5
abundance: NA
CDR3nt: TGTGCCAGTAGTATAAAGGAGTGGGACTCTTCGGTGCGCAATCAGCCCCAGCATTTT
CDR3aa: CASSIKEWDSSVRNQPQHF

d_gene: NA
v_gene: TRBV3-1/TRBV3-2
j_gene: TRBJ1-1
abundance: few
CDR3nt: TGTGCCAGCAGCCAGCGCAGCGTCTCCCCGAACACTGAAGCTTTCTTT
CDR3aa: CASSQRSVSPNTEAFF

d_gene: TRBD1
v_gene: TRBV28
j_gene: TRBJ1-5
abundance: NA
CDR3nt: TGTGCCAGCAGTTTAACGACAGGGGGTAATCAGCCCCAGCATTTT
CDR3aa: CASSLTTGGNQPQHF

d_gene: TRBD2
v_gene: TRBV5-4
j_gene: TRBJ2-1
abundance: once
CDR3nt: TGTGCCAGCAGCTTGGTTGGGACAGCTAGCGGGGCTAACTACAATGAGCAGTTCTTC
CDR3aa: CASSLVGTASGANYNEQFF

d_gene: TRBD1
v_gene: TRBV5-1
j_gene: TRBJ2-7
abundance: NA
CDR3nt: TGCGCCAGCAGCTTGGGTGGGGGACAGGAAACCTACGAGCAGTACTTC
CDR3aa: CASSLGGGQETYEQYF

d_gene: TRBD1
v_gene: TRBV29-1
j_gene: TRBJ2-5
abundance: NA
CDR3nt: TGCAGCGTCGCCCGACAGGGTTCCGAGACCCAGTACTTC
CDR3aa: CSVARQGSETQYF

d_gene: TRBD1
v_gene: TRBV11-3
j_gene: TRBJ1-2
abundance: few
CDR3nt: TGTGCCAGCAGCTTACCACCGACAGGGGAGAAGAACTATGGCTACACCTTC
CDR3aa: CASSLPPTGEKNYGYTF